This T cell receptor delta chain emerged from a study of gamma-delta T cells after stem cell transplantation. This clone was counted between two and nine times. TCRdb processed the RT-PCR reads again with the CATT caller. This repertoire shows about 3,500 delta-chain clones, 9% to 14% found once; its top ten account for approximately 2.8%. CDR1 is TSWWSYY and CDR2 is QGS in the germline V gene. V dropped 6 bases and J dropped 4 bases, with 15 bases sitting between them. This CDR3 comprises 14 residues. The material sequenced was gamma-delta T cells. The TCR sequence derives from a human donor. It is not recorded whose cells these are; they may come from a transplant donor. This chain joins TRDV1 and TRDJ1; weak D call: TRDD2 (6 bases). CDR3 DNA sequence: TGTGCTCTTGGCGACCGTGACTTCCTCGATAAACTCATCTTT. Residues: CALGDRDFLDKLIF.